The 17 T cell receptor beta chains in this list originate from one sample, sequenced in a study of early T cells in non-severe SARS-CoV-2 infection. From the 5' RACE reads, TCRdb called clonotypes with MiXCR, one entry per CDR3 protein. Seen here are tens of thousands of distinct CDR3 sequences, roughly 8.7% observed once, and the top ten hold about 3.9%. The sequenced sample was whole blood, obtained at baseline. Every receptor here comes from an adult who was a healthcare worker with PCR-confirmed SARS-CoV-2 infection or an uninfected control (not recorded which).

This clonotype was seen repeatedly, ten times or more. The V gene is TRBV18, the J gene TRBJ2-1; TRBD2 might be the D (5 bases). Trimming took off 1 base at V and 9 bases at J, with 10 bases between the two ends. This CDR3 is built from 13 residues. The germline CDR1 and CDR2 sequences are KGHSH and LQKENI. CDR3 nucleotide sequence: TGTGCCAGCTCACCACTCGCAGGAGGTGAGCAGTTCTTC. Translating gives CASSPLAGGEQFF.

The sample holds a few counts of this clonotype. The chain couples TRBV7-9 to TRBJ2-3; D unclear. The CDR3 extends over 13 amino acids. Germline V gene sequence: CDR1 SEHNR, CDR2 FQNEAQ (reference sequence). V lost 0 bases to trimming and J lost 4 bases, with 5 bases between them. The CDR3, as DNA: TGTGCCAGCAGCTTAGCTGGATCAGATACGCAGTATTTT. It yields the protein CASSLAGSDTQYF.

In its sample, this clonotype is medium-sized. This chain connects TRBV27 to TRBJ2-6; D might be TRBD1 (5 bases). Trimming removed 4 bases from V and 0 bases from J, with 13 bases in between. The CDR3 sequence is 17 residues long. Germline-derived CDR1 and CDR2 are MNHEY and SMNVEV (reference sequence). The CDR3 is CASSSTIRDSGANVLTF. The CDR3 bases are TGTGCCAGCAGTTCAACTATCAGGGACTCTGGGGCCAACGTCCTGACTTTC.

V gene TRBV19 combines with J gene TRBJ1-5, with TRBD1 matching over 9 bases. Germline CDR1 reads LNHDA; CDR2 reads SQIVND (reference sequence). CDR3 length equals 17 residues. J was trimmed by 6 bases and V by 1 base; bases with no gene match: 10. The CDR3 DNA is TGTGCCAGTAGTATAGGCTCTTACAGGGGGCGGATTCAGCCCCAGCATTTT. Its protein product is CASSIGSYRGRIQPQHF.

This clonotype was found a few times. The rearrangement uses TRBV7-8 and TRBJ2-2, with 7 bases aligning to TRBD2. Per germline, CDR1 SGHVS and CDR2 FQNEAQ. The CDR3 has 17 amino acids. With 7 bases clipped from V and 0 bases from J, the junction kept 11 bases outside the gene matches. CDR3 region: CASTSGKRGTNTGELFF. The CDR3 coding sequence is TGTGCCAGCACCTCCGGCAAGCGGGGCACGAACACCGGGGAGCTGTTTTTT.

The chain joins TRBV6-5 to TRBJ2-5; TRBD2 aligns across 11 bases. V trimming: 4 bases; J trimming: 7 bases; junction bases outside the gene matches: 8. The CDR3 is made up of 15 amino acids. Germline loops: CDR1 MNHEY, CDR2 SVGAGI. Written as DNA, the CDR3 is TGTGCCAGCAGTTCAGCCTATAGCGGGAGGGGGACCCAGTACTTC. This codes for CASSSAYSGRGTQYF.

CDR3 nucleotides: TGTGCCAGCAGCCTACCCCCGGACAGGGGCCCTGAAGCTTTCTTT. It encodes CASSLPPDRGPEAFF. This chain connects TRBV7-9 to TRBJ1-1, with 9 bases that match TRBD1. There are 15 residues in the CDR3. Unmatched junction bases numbered 10, after V lost 5 bases and J lost 6 bases. The V gene's germline CDR1 is SEHNR and CDR2 FQNEAQ (reference sequence).

This clonotype turned up a few times. The chain combines TRBV7-9 with TRBJ2-7; perhaps TRBD2 as D (5 bases). The V and J ends lost 8 bases and 7 bases respectively, with 12 bases between them. Germline V CDR1 and CDR2: SEHNR, FQNEAQ (reference sequence). This CDR3 contains 11 residues. CDR3 in amino acids: CASRLSGEQYF. The CDR3 DNA reads TGTGCCAGCCGGCTTTCGGGGGAGCAGTACTTC.

The chain joins TRBV5-1 to TRBJ2-5, with a possible D match to TRBD2 (6 bases). V dropped 4 bases and J dropped 5 bases, with 12 bases sitting between them. Germline loops: CDR1 SGHRS, CDR2 YFSETQ. The CDR3 length is 13 residues. In DNA form, the CDR3 reads TGCGCCAGCAGCGTCGGGACTGGCGAGACCCAGTACTTC. As protein: CASSVGTGETQYF.

This clonotype showed up just a few times. The chain employs TRBV12-3 or TRBV12-4 and TRBJ2-5, with D tentatively TRBD1 (5 bases). Deletions cut 6 bases from V and 5 bases from J, with 19 bases between. CDR3 size: 15 residues. The CDR3 bases are TGTGCCAGCAGCCTATCTCGAAGGGGATGGGAGACCCAGTACTTC. Residues: CASSLSRRGWETQYF.

This clonotype was seen only a few times. The chain joins TRBV12-3 or TRBV12-4 to TRBJ1-6; TRBD1 might be the D (5 bases). The CDR3 is made up of 16 amino acids. V lost 5 bases, J lost 5 bases, and 16 bases lay in between. DNA of the CDR3: TGTGCCAGCAGTCCCCACGGGGCGGCAGATAATTCACCCCTCCACTTT. Translation: CASSPHGAADNSPLHF.

This clonotype has a handful of counts. At one of its ends the junction is not consistent with the germline gene, which may arise from a read error. V and J are TRBV2 and TRBJ2-5; 8 bases fit TRBD2. This CDR3 contains 11 residues. Looked up from germline, CDR1 is SNHLY and CDR2 is FYNNEI. Here the CDR3 DNA reads TGCGCGACGGGGGGGGCAGAGACCCAGTACTTC. This gives the protein CATGGAETQYF.

This clonotype was seen at least ten times. The chain combines TRBV6-5 with TRBJ1-2; D remains unclear. This CDR3 spans 12 amino acids. The germline CDR1 and CDR2 sequences are MNHEY and SVGAGI. The V end lost 4 bases, the J end lost 8 bases, and 11 bases lay between the germline ends. CDR3 region: CASSFRGYGYTF. CDR3 nucleotides: TGTGCCAGCAGTTTTCGGGGTTACGGCTACACCTTC.

This clonotype was seen more than once but under ten times. This chain connects TRBV2 to TRBJ2-5, with 7 bases lining up with TRBD2. Germline V lookup: CDR1 SNHLY, CDR2 FYNNEI. V lost 9 bases to trimming and J lost 1 base; unmatched junction nucleotides: 8. CDR3 length: 14 residues. The CDR3 bases are TGTGCCAGTAGCGGGCAAAACCTCCAAGAGACCCAGTACTTC. Protein product: CASSGQNLQETQYF.

This clonotype was counted between two and nine times. The chain carries TRBV4-1 and TRBJ2-2; 10 positions agree with TRBD1. This CDR3 region has 15 residues. CDR1 MGHRA and CDR2 YSYEKL come from the germline V gene. The junction had 5 bases not matched to a gene; V was cut back by 3 bases and J by 7 bases. The DNA of the CDR3 is TGCGCCAGCAGCCAGGACAGGGGGACGAGCGGGGAGCTGTTTTTT. Protein sequence: CASSQDRGTSGELFF.

This clonotype was picked up many times. This chain connects TRBV13 to TRBJ2-1; 10 bases map to TRBD1. This CDR3 has 15 amino acids. The J segment lost 9 bases and the V segment lost 2 bases, leaving 7 bases of the junction unmatched. The V gene's germline CDR1 is PRHDT and CDR2 FYEKMQ (reference sequence). The CDR3 here is CASSLLDRGIREQFF. CDR3 nucleotides: TGTGCCAGCAGCTTACTGGACAGGGGGATTCGTGAGCAGTTCTTC. Full variable domain (outside the CDR3, taken from reference TRBV13 and TRBJ2-1): AAGVIQSPRHLIKEKRETATLKCYPIPRHDTVYWYQQGPGQDPQFLISFYEKMQSDKGSIPDRFSAQQFSDYHSELNMSSLELGDSALYFCASSLLDRGIREQFFGPGTRLTVL.

This clonotype occurred many times. The chain joins TRBV12-3 or TRBV12-4 to TRBJ2-6, with unresolved D. The length of the CDR3 is 15 residues. V was clipped by 6 bases and J by 0 bases, with 9 bases between them. The DNA for the CDR3 is TGTGCCAGCAGCGCCTGGGGCTCTGGGGCCAACGTCCTGACTTTC. Amino acids: CASSAWGSGANVLTF.